The present T cell receptor (beta chain) was sequenced within a study of blood T cell repertoires in COVID-19 (dated by TCRdb to the early 2020s). Notes on the research overall: The collaborator samples originated in the United States, Italy and Spain and spanned the acute and convalescent phases of COVID-19. A freely available public database, intended as a resource for researchers studying the immune response to SARS-CoV-2, is where the repertoires were released. The prospective study material was composed of cDNA or gDNA derived from T cells, B-cell-depleted T cells, or PBMCs. Subjects who had been exposed to COVID-19, were actively infected with it, or had recovered from it provided the deeply sampled blood TCRbeta repertoires that made up the dataset. The samples were drawn from two sources: the first 160 participants of the ongoing ImmuneRACE study, and 1,000 to 1,500 subjects contributed by 6 global collaborators. Where available, HLA class I and class II types were taken from metadata supplied by the sample provider and were not determined by assay-based typing. A de-identified subject ID, COVID-19 status, age in years and sex were almost always included in the sample metadata. Results the study describes overall, beyond this receptor: The amount of clinical and demographic metadata varied by source and participant and was provided uncurated.

There are 15 amino acids in the CDR3, from cysteine to phenylalanine inclusive. Of all the DNA, just the CDR3 is kept, 45 bases in frame from base 1. Via the germline V gene, CDR1 is SGHVS and CDR2 FQNEAQ. Between the V and J ends, shortened by 2 bases and 5 bases respectively, the junction contains 13 bases. Collaborating institutions collected whole blood in K2EDTA tubes following their own protocols. Collaborator samples were shipped for TCRbeta analysis as frozen whole blood, isolated PBMCs, or DNA extracted from either sample type. Concerning this clone: Its antigen is unknown. No base quality information exists; no much larger clone differs at one position.

The immunoSEQ Assay, a bias-controlled multiplex PCR, was used to amplify TCRbeta CDR3 regions from genomic DNA. Regarding the original processing steps: Nucleated cell counts per sample were estimated from amplification of reference gene primers within the assay. To quantify the absolute abundance of each unique TCRbeta CDR3 rearrangement, sequence reads were collapsed and filtered. For each sample, productive Simpson clonality was calculated as the square root of Simpson's diversity index over productive rearrangements. TCRdb carries this immuneACCESS record with in-frame sequences only. Its versions omit some clonotypes, under half of them owing to an unresolved V gene in the studies checked, with the rest unexplained. The DNA was the basis for D and trimming; V, J and clone size are from that table. This sample gives 55,000 to 90,000 clones in total; approximately 89% of them show up just once. The top ten constitute under 15% of the sample.

The sample taken for sequencing was peripheral blood. This clonotype was obtained from a woman aged 55-69 years with acute or convalescent COVID-19. The receptor chain draws on TRBV7-8 and TRBJ1-5; TRBD1 is a weak D gene call, 6 bases matching. The CDR3 sequence is CASSLKTGTDQPQHF. In nucleotides, the sequence is TGTGCCAGCAGCTTAAAGACAGGCACCGATCAGCCCCAGCATTTT.